The following is a TCR beta chain sequence with its context. Antigen: not known. The source of the sample is a study of T cell repertoires in cytomegalovirus infection. Across the whole study: CMV infection plus the matching HLA type was flagged by public TCR beta signatures.

Study results and caveats: CMV-specific HLA-C-restricted TCR beta clonotypes dominated the ex vivo response. Summed frequency of shared TCR beta families picked out CMV carriers who also had the relevant HLA.

Each CDR3 protein is one row after TCRdb ran MiXCR on the reads. The sample includes roughly 320,000 distinct CDR3 sequences, more than 8% of them seen just once. This receptor was obtained from a human donor in good health (CMV status not recorded). Some clones in this sample may be carry-over from other donors' samples. Input material: PBMCs.

CDR3 sequence (DNA): TGTGCCAGCAGCCGCCTTCGGGGTCAGCCCCAGCATTTT. Its protein product is CASSRLRGQPQHF. V gene TRBV27 combines with J gene TRBJ1-5; D is uncertain. With 6 bases removed from V and 6 bases from J, the gap between germline ends came to 12 bases. The CDR3 length is 13 residues. The germline CDR1 and CDR2 sequences are MNHEY and SMNVEV (reference sequence).